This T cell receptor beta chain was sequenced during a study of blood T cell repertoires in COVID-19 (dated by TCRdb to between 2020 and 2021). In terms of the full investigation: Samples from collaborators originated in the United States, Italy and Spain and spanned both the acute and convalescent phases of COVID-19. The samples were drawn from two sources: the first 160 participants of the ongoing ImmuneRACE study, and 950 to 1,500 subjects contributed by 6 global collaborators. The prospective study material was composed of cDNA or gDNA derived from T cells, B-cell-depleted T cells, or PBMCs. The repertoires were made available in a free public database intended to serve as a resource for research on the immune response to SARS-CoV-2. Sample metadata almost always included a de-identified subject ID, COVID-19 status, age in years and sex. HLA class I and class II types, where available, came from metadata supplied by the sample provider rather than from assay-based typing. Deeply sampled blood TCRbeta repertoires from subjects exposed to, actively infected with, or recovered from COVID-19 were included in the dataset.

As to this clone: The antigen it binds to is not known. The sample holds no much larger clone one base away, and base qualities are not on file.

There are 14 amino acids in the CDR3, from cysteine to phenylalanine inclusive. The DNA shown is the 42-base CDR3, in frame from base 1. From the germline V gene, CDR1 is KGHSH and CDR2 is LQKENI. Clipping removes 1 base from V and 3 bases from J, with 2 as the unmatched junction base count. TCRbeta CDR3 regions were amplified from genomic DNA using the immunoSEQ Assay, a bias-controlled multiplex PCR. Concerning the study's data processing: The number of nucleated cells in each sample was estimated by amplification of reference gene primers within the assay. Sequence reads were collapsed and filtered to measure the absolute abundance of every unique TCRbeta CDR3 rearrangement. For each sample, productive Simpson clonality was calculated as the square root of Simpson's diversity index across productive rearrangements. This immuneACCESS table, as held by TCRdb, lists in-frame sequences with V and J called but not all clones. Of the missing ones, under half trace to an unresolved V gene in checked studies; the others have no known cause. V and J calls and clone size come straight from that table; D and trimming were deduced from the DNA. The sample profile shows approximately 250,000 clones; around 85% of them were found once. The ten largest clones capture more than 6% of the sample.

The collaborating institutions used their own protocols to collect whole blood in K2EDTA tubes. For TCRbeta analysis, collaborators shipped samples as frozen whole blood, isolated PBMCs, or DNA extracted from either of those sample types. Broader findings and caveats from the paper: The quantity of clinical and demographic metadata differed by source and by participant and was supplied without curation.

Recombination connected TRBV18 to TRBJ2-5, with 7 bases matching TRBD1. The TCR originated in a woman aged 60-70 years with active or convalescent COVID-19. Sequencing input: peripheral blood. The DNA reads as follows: TGTGCCAGCTCACCACGCGACAGGGAAGAGACCCAGTACTTC. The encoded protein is CASSPRDREETQYF.